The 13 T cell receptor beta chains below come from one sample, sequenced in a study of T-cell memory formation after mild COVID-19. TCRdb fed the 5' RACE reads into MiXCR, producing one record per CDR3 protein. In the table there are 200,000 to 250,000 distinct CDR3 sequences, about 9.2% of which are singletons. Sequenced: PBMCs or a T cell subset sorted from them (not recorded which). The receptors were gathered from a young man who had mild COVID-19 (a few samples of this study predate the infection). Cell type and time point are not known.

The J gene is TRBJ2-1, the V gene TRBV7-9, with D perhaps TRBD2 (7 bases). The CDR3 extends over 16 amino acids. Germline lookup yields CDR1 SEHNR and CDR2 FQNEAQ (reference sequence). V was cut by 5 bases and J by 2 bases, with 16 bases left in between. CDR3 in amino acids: CASSESGGAPYNEQFF. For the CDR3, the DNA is TGTGCCAGCAGCGAAAGTGGGGGGGCGCCCTACAATGAGCAGTTCTTC.

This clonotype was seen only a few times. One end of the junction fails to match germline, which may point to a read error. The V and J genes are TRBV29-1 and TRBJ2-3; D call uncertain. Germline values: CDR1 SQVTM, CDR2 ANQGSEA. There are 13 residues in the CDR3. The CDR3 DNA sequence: TGCAGCTTTGAATTTGGGTCTACAGATACGCAGTATTTT. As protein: CSFEFGSTDTQYF.

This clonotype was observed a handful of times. For the CDR3, the DNA is TGTGCCAGCAGCTATTCGGTTGGTATCTCCTACAATGAGCAGTTCTTC. Residues: CASSYSVGISYNEQFF. The chain employs TRBV28 and TRBJ2-1; D is undetermined. V lost 6 bases and J 0 bases, leaving 15 bases between the germline ends. This CDR3 spans 16 amino acids. Germline CDR1 MDHEN, CDR2 SYDVKM.

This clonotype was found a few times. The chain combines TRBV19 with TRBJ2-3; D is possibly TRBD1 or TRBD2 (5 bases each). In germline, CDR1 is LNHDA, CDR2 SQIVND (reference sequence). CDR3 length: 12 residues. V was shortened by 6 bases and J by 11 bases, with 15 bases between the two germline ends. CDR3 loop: CASRWDDGVQYF. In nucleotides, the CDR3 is TGTGCCAGTAGATGGGACGACGGGGTGCAGTATTTT.

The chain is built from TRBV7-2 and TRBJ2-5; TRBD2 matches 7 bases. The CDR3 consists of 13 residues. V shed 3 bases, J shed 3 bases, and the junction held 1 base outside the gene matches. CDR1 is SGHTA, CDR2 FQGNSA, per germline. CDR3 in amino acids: CASSFGTKETQYF. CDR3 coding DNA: TGTGCCAGCAGCTTCGGGACTAAAGAGACCCAGTACTTC.

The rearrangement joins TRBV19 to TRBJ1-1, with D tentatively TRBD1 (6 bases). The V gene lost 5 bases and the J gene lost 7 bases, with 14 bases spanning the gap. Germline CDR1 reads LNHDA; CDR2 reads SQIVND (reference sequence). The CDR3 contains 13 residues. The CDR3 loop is CASSSGVLGEAFF. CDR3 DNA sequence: TGTGCCAGTAGTTCAGGGGTCCTCGGTGAAGCTTTCTTT. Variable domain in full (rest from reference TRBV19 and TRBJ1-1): DGGITQSPKYLFRKEGQNVTLSCEQNLNHDAMYWYRQDPGQGLRLIYYSQIVNDFQKGDIAEGYSVSREKKESFPLTVTSAQKNPTAFYLCASSSGVLGEAFFGQGTRLTVV.

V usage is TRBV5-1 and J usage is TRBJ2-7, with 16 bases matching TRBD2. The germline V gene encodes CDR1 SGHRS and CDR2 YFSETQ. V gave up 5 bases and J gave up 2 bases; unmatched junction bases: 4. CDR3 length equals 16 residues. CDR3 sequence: CASSSGTSGGAYEQYF. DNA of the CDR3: TGCGCCAGCAGTTCCGGGACTAGCGGGGGGGCCTACGAGCAGTACTTC.

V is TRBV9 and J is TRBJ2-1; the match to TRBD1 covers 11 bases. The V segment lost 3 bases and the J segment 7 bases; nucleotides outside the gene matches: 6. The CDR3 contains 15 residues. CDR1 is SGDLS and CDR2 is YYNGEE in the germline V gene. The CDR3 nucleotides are TGTGCCAGCAGCGCGGGACAGGGGGGTAAAAATGAGCAGTTCTTC. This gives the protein CASSAGQGGKNEQFF. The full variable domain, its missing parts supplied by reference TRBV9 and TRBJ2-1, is DSGVTQTPKHLITATGQRVTLRCSPRSGDLSVYWYQQSLDQGLQFLIQYYNGEERAKGNILERFSAQQFPDLHSELNLSSLELGDSALYFCASSAGQGGKNEQFFGPGTRLTVL.

In DNA, the CDR3 is TGTGCCTTACGGGACAGGGGGCTTTATGGCTACACCTTC. Translating it yields CALRDRGLYGYTF. The V call is TRBV6-6, the J call TRBJ1-2; TRBD1 aligns across 12 bases. Germline values: CDR1 MNHNY, CDR2 SVGAGI (reference sequence). The CDR3 covers 13 residues. Losses at the gene ends were 11 bases for V and 5 bases for J; bases not matched to a gene: 6.

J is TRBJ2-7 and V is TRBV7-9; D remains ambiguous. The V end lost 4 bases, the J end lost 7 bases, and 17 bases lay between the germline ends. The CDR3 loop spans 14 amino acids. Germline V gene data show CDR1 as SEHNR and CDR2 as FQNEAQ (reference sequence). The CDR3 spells CASSSSPGAEEQYF. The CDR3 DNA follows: TGTGCCAGCAGCTCTTCACCCGGCGCGGAGGAGCAGTACTTC. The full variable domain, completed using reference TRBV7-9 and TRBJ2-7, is DTGVSQNPRHKITKRGQNVTFRCDPISEHNRLYWYRQTLGQGPEFLTYFQNEAQLEKSRLLSDRFSAERPKGSFSTLEIQRTEQGDSAMYLCASSSSPGAEEQYFGPGTRLTVT.

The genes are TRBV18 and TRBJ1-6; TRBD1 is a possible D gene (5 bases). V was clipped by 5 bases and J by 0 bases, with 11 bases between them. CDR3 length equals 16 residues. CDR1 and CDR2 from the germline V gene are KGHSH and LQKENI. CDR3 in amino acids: CASSYGGSSYNSPLHF. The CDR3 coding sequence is TGTGCCAGCTCATATGGGGGTAGCTCCTATAATTCACCCCTCCACTTT. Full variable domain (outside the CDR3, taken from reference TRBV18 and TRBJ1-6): NAGVMQNPRHLVRRRGQEARLRCSPMKGHSHVYWYRQLPEEGLKFMVYLQKENIIDESGMPKERFSAEFPKEGPSILRIQQVVRGDSAAYFCASSYGGSSYNSPLHFGNGTRLTVT.

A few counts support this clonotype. CDR3 in amino acids: CASSLGRRSNQPQHF. DNA for the CDR3: TGTGCCAGCAGCTTAGGGCGCCGTAGCAATCAGCCCCAGCATTTT. This chain links TRBV7-8 with TRBJ1-5, with D hard to call. Trimming removed 1 base from V and 0 bases from J, with 7 bases in between. Germline assignment: CDR1 SGHVS and CDR2 FQNEAQ. This CDR3 spans 15 amino acids.

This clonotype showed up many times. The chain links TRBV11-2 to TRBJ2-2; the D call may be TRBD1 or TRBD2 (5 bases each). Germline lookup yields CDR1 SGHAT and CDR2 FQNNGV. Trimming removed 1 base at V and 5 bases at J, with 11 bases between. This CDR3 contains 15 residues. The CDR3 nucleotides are TGTGCCAGCAGCTTAGCCGGGACCACAACCGGGGAGCTGTTTTTT. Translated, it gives CASSLAGTTTGELFF.